These 28 T cell receptor beta chains share one sample of origin, sequenced in a study of T-cell memory formation after mild COVID-19. TCRdb ran MiXCR on the 5' RACE reads and lists one entry per CDR3 protein. The sample includes 380,000 or so distinct CDR3 sequences, approximately 15% of them seen just once. Sequencing used PBMCs or a T cell subset sorted from them (not recorded which). The receptor set was obtained from a man younger than 30 who had mild COVID-19 (a few samples of this study predate the infection). Cell type and time point are not known.

J is TRBJ1-1 and V is TRBV7-2; D not resolved. CDR3 length: 13 residues. V was cut by 4 bases and J by 3 bases, with 9 bases left in between. In germline, CDR1 is SGHTA, CDR2 FQGNSA. This chain's CDR3 is CASSYRPDTEAFF. CDR3 sequence (DNA): TGTGCCAGCAGCTATAGACCGGACACTGAAGCTTTCTTT.

This clonotype was seen more than once but under ten times. The chain has TRBV10-2 and TRBJ1-1; D gene unclear. Germline assignment: CDR1 WSHSY and CDR2 SAAADI. Trimming took off 3 bases at V and 0 bases at J, with 11 bases between the two ends. The CDR3 contains 15 residues. The DNA of the CDR3 is TGCGCCAGCAGTGACCCCGGGATGATGAACACTGAAGCTTTCTTT. It is translated as CASSDPGMMNTEAFF.

This clonotype has just a few counts. This rearrangement joins TRBV7-9 to TRBJ2-3; 7 bases match TRBD2. CDR3 length equals 14 residues. Germline CDR1 is SEHNR and CDR2 is FQNEAQ (reference sequence). V gave up 5 bases and J gave up 3 bases; unmatched junction bases: 5. CDR3 loop: CASSRGERTDTQYF. The CDR3, as DNA: TGTGCCAGCAGCCGGGGGGAACGGACAGATACGCAGTATTTT. Supplemented by reference TRBV7-9 and TRBJ2-3, the full variable domain reads DTGVSQNPRHKITKRGQNVTFRCDPISEHNRLYWYRQTLGQGPEFLTYFQNEAQLEKSRLLSDRFSAERPKGSFSTLEIQRTEQGDSAMYLCASSRGERTDTQYFGPGTRLTVL.

Turning to this clonotype: Sequence at one end of the junction differs from germline and may be a read error. This chain joins TRBV29-1 and TRBJ2-7, with 12 nucleotides matching TRBD1. Per germline, CDR1 SQVTM and CDR2 ANQGSEA. The CDR3 spans 15 residues. The CDR3 nucleotides are TGCAGAGTTGAAGGCGTGGGGGACAGGGGGCTTGCGCAGTACTTC. Translating gives CRVEGVGDRGLAQYF.

This chain connects TRBV28 to TRBJ1-1; D is ambiguous. V was shortened by 8 bases and J by 0 bases, with 19 bases between the two germline ends. The germline V gene has CDR1 MDHEN and CDR2 SYDVKM. CDR3 size: 16 residues. The CDR3 DNA follows: TGTGCCAGCGTCCCGTGGGCTACGACCATGAACACTGAAGCTTTCTTT. This sequence encodes CASVPWATTMNTEAFF.

This clonotype came up many times. The CDR3 reads CSVLSGGAYNEQFF. CDR3 coding DNA: TGCAGTGTTCTTAGCGGGGGGGCCTACAATGAGCAGTTCTTC. The genes are TRBV20-1 and TRBJ2-1; 11 positions match TRBD2. Per germline, CDR1 DFQATT and CDR2 SNEGSKA (reference sequence). After removal of 7 bases from V and 2 bases from J, the junction contained 4 bases not matched to a gene. The length of the CDR3 is 14 residues.

This clonotype was detected only a few times. The genes are TRBV5-4 and TRBJ2-5; D is undetermined. This CDR3 spans 14 amino acids. Germline values: CDR1 SGHNT, CDR2 YYREEE (reference sequence). V gave up 5 bases and J gave up 2 bases, with 13 bases separating them. Here the CDR3 DNA reads TGTGCCAGCAGAGACACCACAGCACAAGAGACCCAGTACTTC. Protein sequence: CASRDTTAQETQYF.

V is TRBV3-1 and J is TRBJ2-2; D uncertain. The CDR3 runs 17 residues. CDR1 is LGHDT, CDR2 YNNKEL, per germline (reference sequence). V was shortened by 1 base and J by 6 bases, with 18 bases between the two germline ends. The CDR3 loop is CASSQGRRPLRSGELFF. CDR3 coding DNA: TGTGCCAGCAGCCAAGGACGGCGGCCACTCCGCTCCGGGGAGCTGTTTTTT.

This clonotype was detected ten times or more. The V gene is TRBV7-2, the J gene TRBJ2-5; possibly TRBD1 for D (6 bases). V dropped 1 base and J dropped 2 bases, with 8 bases sitting between them. This CDR3 contains 14 residues. Germline CDR1 SGHTA, CDR2 FQGNSA. CDR3 sequence reads: CASSLGGTQETQYF. CDR3 in DNA: TGTGCCAGCAGCTTAGGGGGGACACAAGAGACCCAGTACTTC.

This clonotype showed up many times. The V call is TRBV7-9, the J call TRBJ2-7; 8 positions agree with TRBD2. The CDR3 runs 14 residues. The trim removed 2 bases at V and 0 bases at J, leaving 0 bases unmatched. Germline V lookup: CDR1 SEHNR, CDR2 FQNEAQ (reference sequence). The CDR3 loop is CASSLSGGSYEQYF. DNA of the CDR3: TGTGCCAGCAGCTTAAGCGGGGGCTCCTACGAGCAGTACTTC. Based on the CDR3 plus reference TRBV7-9 and TRBJ2-7, the full variable domain is DTGVSQNPRHKITKRGQNVTFRCDPISEHNRLYWYRQTLGQGPEFLTYFQNEAQLEKSRLLSDRFSAERPKGSFSTLEIQRTEQGDSAMYLCASSLSGGSYEQYFGPGTRLTVT.

The chain employs TRBV28 and TRBJ2-3; tentatively, D is TRBD1 (5 bases). V lost 5 bases and J 1 base, leaving 16 bases between the germline ends. The germline gives CDR1 MDHEN, CDR2 SYDVKM. The CDR3 is made up of 16 amino acids. CDR3 residues: CASSRLQGGGTDTQYF. The CDR3 DNA is TGTGCCAGCAGTAGACTCCAGGGCGGAGGCACAGATACGCAGTATTTT.

This clonotype was seen repeatedly, ten times or more. The J gene is TRBJ1-6, the V gene TRBV4-3, with D uncertain. V was cut by 4 bases and J by 9 bases, with 13 bases left in between. The germline V gene encodes CDR1 LGHNA and CDR2 YSLEER. The CDR3 length is 14 residues. The CDR3, as DNA: TGCGCCAGCAGCCGGAACCTAGGGCTTTCACCCCTCCACTTT. The encoded protein is CASSRNLGLSPLHF.

This clonotype has just a few counts. The rearrangement joins TRBV6-5 to TRBJ1-2; D perhaps matches TRBD1 (5 bases). This CDR3 comprises 14 residues. Germline assignment: CDR1 MNHEY and CDR2 SVGAGI. V gave up 0 bases and J gave up 7 bases, with 12 bases separating them. The CDR3 is CASSYSEQGGGYTF. CDR3 DNA: TGTGCCAGCAGTTACTCGGAGCAGGGAGGTGGCTACACCTTC.

This chain links TRBV4-3 with TRBJ2-6, with 10 bases fitting TRBD1. There are 18 residues in the CDR3. Trimming took 5 bases from V and 0 from J; bases not matched to a gene: 7. Germline loops: CDR1 LGHNA, CDR2 YSLEER. This chain's CDR3 is CASSYDRGPSSGANVLTF. The CDR3 DNA is TGCGCCAGCAGCTACGACAGGGGGCCAAGCTCTGGGGCCAACGTCCTGACTTTC.

The chain uses TRBV20-1 and TRBJ2-2; D tentatively reads TRBD1 or TRBD2 (6 bases each). The CDR3 loop spans 15 amino acids. V lost 5 bases and J lost 0, with 13 bases in between. Germline V gene data show CDR1 as DFQATT and CDR2 as SNEGSKA (reference sequence). CDR3 nucleotide sequence: TGCAGTGCTCTCGAGGGGGGATCGAACACCGGGGAGCTGTTTTTT. It encodes CSALEGGSNTGELFF.

The chain recombines TRBV7-6 with TRBJ1-6; D remains unclear. The germline V gene encodes CDR1 SGHVS and CDR2 FNYEAQ. The CDR3 runs to 16 residues. V shed 0 bases and J shed 8 bases, with 14 bases lying between them. The CDR3 protein is CASSLALQRRDSPLHF. CDR3 coding DNA: TGTGCCAGCAGCTTAGCGTTACAGCGGCGGGATTCACCCCTCCACTTT.

This clonotype was recorded a few times. This sequence joins TRBV7-8 and TRBJ2-7; TRBD2 matches at 9 bases. Germline V gives CDR1 SGHVS, CDR2 FQNEAQ. The CDR3 extends over 16 amino acids. V shed 1 base and J 6 bases; nucleotides not matched to a gene: 10. CDR3 amino acids: CASSLEAGLATREQYF. The CDR3 DNA reads as TGTGCCAGCAGCTTAGAGGCCGGACTAGCGACCCGCGAGCAGTACTTC.

This clonotype was observed once. This chain connects TRBV2 to TRBJ2-5, with 11 bases identical to TRBD2. CDR3 length: 16 amino acids. V was pared by 3 bases and J by 3 bases, with 6 bases of the junction left unmatched. Germline V CDR1 and CDR2: SNHLY, FYNNEI. This CDR3 reads CASSERLAGYKETQYF. In DNA, the CDR3 is TGTGCCAGCAGTGAGAGACTAGCGGGGTACAAAGAGACCCAGTACTTC.

This clonotype was observed a few times. The chain uses TRBV7-2 and TRBJ2-3, with D possibly being TRBD2 (6 bases). CDR3 length: 15 amino acids. Trimming left V 3 bases short and J 4 bases short, with 14 bases between. In germline, CDR1 is SGHTA, CDR2 FQGNSA. The CDR3 spells CASSFRDWAADTQYF. Here the CDR3 DNA reads TGTGCCAGCAGCTTCAGGGACTGGGCCGCAGATACGCAGTATTTT. Filled out from reference TRBV7-2 and TRBJ2-3, the complete variable domain reads GAGVSQSPSNKVTEKGKDVELRCDPISGHTALYWYRQSLGQGLEFLIYFQGNSAPDKSGLPSDRFSAERTGGSVSTLTIQRTQQEDSAVYLCASSFRDWAADTQYFGPGTRLTVL.

This clonotype showed up just a few times. The J gene is TRBJ2-3, the V gene TRBV6-4; TRBD1 matches 7 bases. CDR1 is MRHNA, CDR2 SNTAGT, per germline. The CDR3 is 15 residues long. Trimming took 3 bases from V and 2 from J; bases not matched to a gene: 5. CDR3 in amino acids: CASSDGEGATDTQYF. In DNA form, the CDR3 reads TGTGCCAGCAGTGATGGAGAGGGGGCCACAGATACGCAGTATTTT.

This sequence joins TRBV7-8 and TRBJ1-1; no clear D gene. The CDR3 runs 14 residues. Trimming pared 5 bases from V and 0 bases from J, leaving 10 bases between. Germline V CDR1 and CDR2: SGHVS, FQNEAQ. This CDR3 reads CASSGRAVNTEAFF. Written as DNA, the CDR3 is TGTGCCAGCAGCGGGCGGGCGGTGAACACTGAAGCTTTCTTT.

The chain has TRBV12-3 or TRBV12-4 and TRBJ2-7; no clear D. The CDR3 runs to 14 residues. Trimming removed 7 bases at V and 3 bases at J, with 16 bases between. In nucleotides, the CDR3 is TGTGCCAGCAATCTAGGCGGCCCCCTCTACGAGCAGTACTTC. It encodes CASNLGGPLYEQYF.

This chain connects TRBV12-3 or TRBV12-4 to TRBJ1-2; D may be TRBD1 (6 bases). The CDR3 has 14 residues. Trimming took 3 bases from V and 8 from J, leaving 16 bases between them. In DNA, the CDR3 is TGTGCCAGCAGTTTGGCTAGGACAGCGACAGGCTACACCTTC. This encodes CASSLARTATGYTF.

J is TRBJ1-1 and V is TRBV5-6; TRBD1 matches 9 bases. Germline loops: CDR1 SGHDT, CDR2 YYEEEE. The CDR3 covers 14 residues. Losses at the gene ends were 5 bases for V and 6 bases for J; bases not matched to a gene: 8. Written as DNA, the CDR3 is TGTGCCAGCAGTTGGGACAGGGAGATGGCTGAAGCTTTCTTT. Amino acid sequence: CASSWDREMAEAFF.

This chain joins TRBV28 and TRBJ2-7; either TRBD1 or TRBD2 may fit D (5 bases each). V lost 1 base, J lost 4 bases, and 17 bases lay in between. The CDR3 contains 16 residues. Germline V gene sequence: CDR1 MDHEN, CDR2 SYDVKM. CDR3 residues: CASSLSGTLGRYEQYV. In DNA, the CDR3 is TGTGCCAGCAGTTTATCGGGGACCCTGGGCCGTTACGAGCAGTACGTC.

The chain couples TRBV21-1 to TRBJ2-7. TRBV21-1 is designated a pseudogene. The CDR3 has 15 amino acids. The CDR3 loop is CASSKPNTHSYEQYV. The CDR3 bases are TGTGCCAGCAGCAAACCGAACACCCACTCCTACGAGCAGTACGTC.

This clonotype was seen many times. The chain carries TRBV5-1 and TRBJ2-3; D is uncertain. Germline-derived CDR1 and CDR2 are SGHRS and YFSETQ. V was clipped by 0 bases and J by 4 bases, with 9 bases between them. The CDR3 spans 14 residues. CDR3 in amino acids: CASSLVTTPDTQYF. DNA of the CDR3: TGCGCCAGCAGCTTGGTCACGACCCCAGATACGCAGTATTTT.

This clonotype was seen at least ten times. V usage is TRBV28 and J usage is TRBJ2-7; D might be TRBD1 (5 bases). V lost 10 bases and J lost 3, with 13 bases in between. In germline, CDR1 is MDHEN, CDR2 SYDVKM. This CDR3 has 12 residues. CDR3 bases: TGTGCCACGGGCCGGCAGGGCTACGAGCAGTACGTC. Translating it yields CATGRQGYEQYV.